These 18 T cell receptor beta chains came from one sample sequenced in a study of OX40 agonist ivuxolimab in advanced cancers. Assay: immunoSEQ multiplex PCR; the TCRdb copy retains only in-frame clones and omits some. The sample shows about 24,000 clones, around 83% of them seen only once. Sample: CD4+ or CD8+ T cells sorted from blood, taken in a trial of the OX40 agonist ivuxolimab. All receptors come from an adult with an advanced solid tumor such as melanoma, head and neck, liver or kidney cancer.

CDR3 sequence: CASSLVKNTEAFF. For the CDR3, the DNA is TGTGCCAGCAGCCTCGTAAAGAACACTGAAGCTTTCTTT. This chain uses TRBV6-5 with TRBJ1-1, with D unclear. Germline V gene data show CDR1 as MNHEY and CDR2 as SVGAGI. V lost 6 bases and J 1 base, leaving 9 bases between the germline ends. This CDR3 contains 13 residues.

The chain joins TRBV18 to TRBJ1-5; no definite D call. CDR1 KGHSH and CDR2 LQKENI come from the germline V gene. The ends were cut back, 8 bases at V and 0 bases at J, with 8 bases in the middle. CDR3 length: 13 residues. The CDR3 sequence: CASRPGSNQPQHF. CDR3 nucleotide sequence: TGTGCCAGCCGGCCGGGTAGCAATCAGCCCCAGCATTTT.

The chain's CDR3 is CASSSSGGTYNEQFF. The CDR3 nucleotides read TGTGCCAGCAGCTCTAGCGGGGGAACCTACAATGAGCAGTTCTTC. The chain employs TRBV7-3 and TRBJ2-1; TRBD2 agrees at 10 bases. V lost 4 bases, J lost 2 bases, and 2 bases stayed unmatched. CDR1 and CDR2 (germline): SGHTA, FQGTGA. There are 15 residues in the CDR3. The variable domain in full, with the rest retrieved from reference TRBV7-3 and TRBJ2-1, is GAGVSQTPSNKVTEKGKYVELRCDPISGHTALYWYRQSLGQGPEFLIYFQGTGAADDSGLPNDRFFAVRPEGSVSTLKIQRTERGDSAVYLCASSSSGGTYNEQFFGPGTRLTVL.

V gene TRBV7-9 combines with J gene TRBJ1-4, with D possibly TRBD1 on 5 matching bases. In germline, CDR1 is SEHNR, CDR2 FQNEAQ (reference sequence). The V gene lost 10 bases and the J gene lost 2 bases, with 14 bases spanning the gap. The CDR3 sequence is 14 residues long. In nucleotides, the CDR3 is TGTGCCACCGACCTAAAGGGGACTAATGAAAAACTGTTTTTT. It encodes CATDLKGTNEKLFF.

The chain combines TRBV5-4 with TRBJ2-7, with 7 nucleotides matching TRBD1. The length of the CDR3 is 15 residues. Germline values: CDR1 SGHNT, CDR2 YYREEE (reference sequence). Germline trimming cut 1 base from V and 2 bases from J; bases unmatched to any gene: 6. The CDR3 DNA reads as TGTGCCAGCAGCTTGCCGGGACAGAGAGCCTACGAGCAGTACTTC. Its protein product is CASSLPGQRAYEQYF.

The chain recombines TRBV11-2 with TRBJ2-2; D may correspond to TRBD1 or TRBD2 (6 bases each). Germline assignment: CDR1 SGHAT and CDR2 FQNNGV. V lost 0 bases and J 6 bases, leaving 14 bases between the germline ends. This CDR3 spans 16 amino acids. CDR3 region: CASSLDGGQLAGELFF. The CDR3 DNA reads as TGTGCCAGCAGCTTAGATGGGGGGCAGCTAGCCGGGGAGCTGTTTTTT.

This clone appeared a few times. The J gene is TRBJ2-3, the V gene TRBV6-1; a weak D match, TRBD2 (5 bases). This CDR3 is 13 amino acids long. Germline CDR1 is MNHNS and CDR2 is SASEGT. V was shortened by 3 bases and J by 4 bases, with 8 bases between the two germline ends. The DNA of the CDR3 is TGTGCCAGCAGTGAGGAGAGGGCAGATACGCAGTATTTT. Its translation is CASSEERADTQYF.

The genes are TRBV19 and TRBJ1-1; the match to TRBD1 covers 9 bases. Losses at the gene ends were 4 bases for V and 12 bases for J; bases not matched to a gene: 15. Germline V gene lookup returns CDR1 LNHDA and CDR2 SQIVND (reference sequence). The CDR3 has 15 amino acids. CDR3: CASSKGQGFIIGPFF. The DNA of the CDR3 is TGTGCCAGTAGTAAGGGACAGGGTTTTATTATCGGGCCTTTCTTT.

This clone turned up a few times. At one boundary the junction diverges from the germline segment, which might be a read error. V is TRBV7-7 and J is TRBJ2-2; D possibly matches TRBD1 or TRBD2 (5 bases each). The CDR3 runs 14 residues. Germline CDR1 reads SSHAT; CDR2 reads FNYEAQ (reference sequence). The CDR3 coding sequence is TGTGCTAGCAGCTTACCGGGGCCCACCGGGGAGCTGTTTTTT. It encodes CASSLPGPTGELFF. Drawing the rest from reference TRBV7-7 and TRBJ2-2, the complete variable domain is GAGVSQSPRYKVTKRGQDVTLRCDPISSHATLYWYQQALGQGPEFLTYFNYEAQPDKSGLPSDRFSAERPEGSISTLTIQRTEQRDSAMYRCASSLPGPTGELFFGEGSRLTVL.

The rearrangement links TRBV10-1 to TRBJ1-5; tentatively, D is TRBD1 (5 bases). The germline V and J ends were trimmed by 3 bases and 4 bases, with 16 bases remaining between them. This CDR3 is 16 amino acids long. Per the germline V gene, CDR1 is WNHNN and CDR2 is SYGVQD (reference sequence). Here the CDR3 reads CASSDLRQSGNQPQHF. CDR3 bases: TGCGCCAGCAGTGATCTGAGACAGTCGGGGAATCAGCCCCAGCATTTT.

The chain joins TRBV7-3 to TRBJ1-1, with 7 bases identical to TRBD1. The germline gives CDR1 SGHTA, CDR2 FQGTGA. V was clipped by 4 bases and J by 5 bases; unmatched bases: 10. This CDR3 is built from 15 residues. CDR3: CASSSNADRATEAFF. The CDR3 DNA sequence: TGTGCCAGCAGCTCCAACGCTGACAGGGCAACTGAAGCTTTCTTT.

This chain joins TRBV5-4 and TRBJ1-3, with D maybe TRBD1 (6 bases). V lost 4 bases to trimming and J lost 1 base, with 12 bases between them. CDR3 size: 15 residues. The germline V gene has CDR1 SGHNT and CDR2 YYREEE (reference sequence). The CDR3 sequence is CASSLGQRSGNTIYF. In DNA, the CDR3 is TGTGCCAGCAGCCTGGGACAACGATCTGGAAACACCATATATTTT.

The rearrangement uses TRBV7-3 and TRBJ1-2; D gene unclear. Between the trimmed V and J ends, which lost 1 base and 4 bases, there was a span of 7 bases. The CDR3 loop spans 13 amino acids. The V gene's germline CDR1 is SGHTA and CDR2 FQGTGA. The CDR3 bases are TGTGCCAGCAGCTTAAATCCCGGCTATGGCTACACCTTC. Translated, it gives CASSLNPGYGYTF.

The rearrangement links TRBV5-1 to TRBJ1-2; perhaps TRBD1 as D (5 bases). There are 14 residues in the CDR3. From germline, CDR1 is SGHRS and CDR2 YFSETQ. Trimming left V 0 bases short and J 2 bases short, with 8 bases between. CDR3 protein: CASSLAGTNYGYTF. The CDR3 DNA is TGCGCCAGCAGCTTGGCAGGGACCAACTATGGCTACACCTTC. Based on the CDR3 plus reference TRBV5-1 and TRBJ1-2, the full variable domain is KAGVTQTPRYLIKTRGQQVTLSCSPISGHRSVSWYQQTPGQGLQFLFEYFSETQRNKGNFPGRFSGRQFSNSRSEMNVSTLELGDSALYLCASSLAGTNYGYTFGSGTRLTVV.

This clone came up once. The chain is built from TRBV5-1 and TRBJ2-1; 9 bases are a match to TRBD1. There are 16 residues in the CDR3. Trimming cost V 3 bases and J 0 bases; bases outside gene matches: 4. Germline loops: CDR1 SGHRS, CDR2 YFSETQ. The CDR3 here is CASSWGQGFSYNEQFF. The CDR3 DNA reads TGCGCCAGCAGCTGGGGACAGGGCTTCTCCTACAATGAGCAGTTCTTC.

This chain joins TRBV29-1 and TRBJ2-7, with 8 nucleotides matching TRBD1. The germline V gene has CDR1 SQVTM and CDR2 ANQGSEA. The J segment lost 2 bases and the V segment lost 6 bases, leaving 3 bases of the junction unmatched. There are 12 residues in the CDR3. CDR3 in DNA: TGCAGCGTCTGGGACAGGCCCTACGAGCAGTACTTC. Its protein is CSVWDRPYEQYF.

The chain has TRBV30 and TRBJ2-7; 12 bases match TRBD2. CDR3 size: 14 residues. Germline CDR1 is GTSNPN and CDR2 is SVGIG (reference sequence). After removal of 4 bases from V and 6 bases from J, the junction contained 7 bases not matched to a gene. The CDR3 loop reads CAWTRLAGEGEQYF. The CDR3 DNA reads TGTGCCTGGACCCGACTAGCGGGAGAAGGCGAGCAGTACTTC. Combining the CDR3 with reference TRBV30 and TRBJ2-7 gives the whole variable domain SQTIHQWPATLVQPVGSPLSLECTVEGTSNPNLYWYRQAAGRGLQLLFYSVGIGQISSEVPQNLSASRPQDRQFILSSKKLLLSDSGFYLCAWTRLAGEGEQYFGPGTRLTVT.

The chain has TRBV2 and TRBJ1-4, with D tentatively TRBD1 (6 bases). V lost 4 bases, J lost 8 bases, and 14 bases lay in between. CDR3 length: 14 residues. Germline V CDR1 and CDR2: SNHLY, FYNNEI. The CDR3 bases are TGTGCCAGCAGTGTGGGGGGCGCGGAGGAAAAACTGTTTTTT. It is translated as CASSVGGAEEKLFF.